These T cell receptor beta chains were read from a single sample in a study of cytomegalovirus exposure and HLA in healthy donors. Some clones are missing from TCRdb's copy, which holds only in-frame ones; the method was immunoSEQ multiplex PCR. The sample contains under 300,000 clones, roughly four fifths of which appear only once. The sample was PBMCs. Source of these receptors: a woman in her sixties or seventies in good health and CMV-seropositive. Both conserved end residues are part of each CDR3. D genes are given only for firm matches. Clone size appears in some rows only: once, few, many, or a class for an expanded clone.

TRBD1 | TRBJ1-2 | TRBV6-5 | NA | TGTGCCAGCAACCCGACAGGGGGGCATGGCTACACCTTC | CASNPTGGHGYTF
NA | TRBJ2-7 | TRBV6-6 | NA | TGTGCCAGCAGTTACTCACCAGCGGCCTATTCCTACGAGCAGTACTTC | CASSYSPAAYSYEQYF
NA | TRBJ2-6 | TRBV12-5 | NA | TGTGCTAGTGGTTCCCTCGGCAGGGTTGTGGGGGCCAACGTCCTGACTTTC | CASGSLGRVVGANVLTF
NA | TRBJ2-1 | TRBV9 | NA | TGTGCCAGCAGCCAGAACGCTGGACATACAGAGTTTTACAATGAGCAGTTCTTC | CASSQNAGHTEFYNEQFF
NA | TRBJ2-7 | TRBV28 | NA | TGTGCGGCAGGGGTGCGCTACGAGCAGTACTTC | CAAGVRYEQYF
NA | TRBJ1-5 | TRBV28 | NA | TGTGCCAGCAGGGGCGTAGGCACGGCGTATCAGCCCCAGCATTTT | CASRGVGTAYQPQHF
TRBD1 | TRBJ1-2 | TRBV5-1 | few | TGCGCCAGCACGACTACACCGGGACAGGGAACTCTTGGCTACACCTTC | CASTTTPGQGTLGYTF
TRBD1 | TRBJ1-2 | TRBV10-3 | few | TGTGCCATCAGTGACCCACAGGGGGTCTATGGCTACACCTTC | CAISDPQGVYGYTF
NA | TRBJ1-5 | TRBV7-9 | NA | TGTGCCAGCAGCTTAGGGGGACTAAATCAGCCCCAGCATTTT | CASSLGGLNQPQHF
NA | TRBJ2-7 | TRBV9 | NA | TGTGCCAGCAGCCCCGGGGGAACTTACGAGCAGTACTTC | CASSPGGTYEQYF
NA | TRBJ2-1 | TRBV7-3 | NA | TGTGCCAGCAGCTTAAGAGCGTACTCCTACAATGAGCAGTTCTTC | CASSLRAYSYNEQFF
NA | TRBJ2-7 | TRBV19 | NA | TGTGCCAGTAGTATGCGGGACAGTCCCTACGAGCAGTACTTC | CASSMRDSPYEQYF
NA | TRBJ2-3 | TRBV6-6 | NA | TGTGCCAGCAGTTACTCGATAGCAGGCACAGATACGCAGTATTTT | CASSYSIAGTDTQYF
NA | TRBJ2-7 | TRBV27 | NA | TGTGCCAGCGGAGTCGGGGACGAGCAGTACTTC | CASGVGDEQYF
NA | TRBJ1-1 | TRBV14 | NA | TGTGCCAGCAGCCGAGGACATTCGATTAACACTGAAGCTTTCTTT | CASSRGHSINTEAFF
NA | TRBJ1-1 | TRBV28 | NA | TGTGCCAGCAGTGGTGGAGGGGTCACTGAAGCTTTCTTT | CASSGGGVTEAFF
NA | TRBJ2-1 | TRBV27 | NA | TGTGCCAGCAGTTTAGTCGGGACTGGAGAATGGGATGAGCAGTTCTTC | CASSLVGTGEWDEQFF
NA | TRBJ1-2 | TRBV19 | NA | TGTGCCAGTACCGTGTCGACAGCACACTATGGCTACACCTTC | CASTVSTAHYGYTF
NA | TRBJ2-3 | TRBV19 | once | TGTGCCAGTAGTATATCCAGGGGCTTTGATACGCAGTATTTT | CASSISRGFDTQYF
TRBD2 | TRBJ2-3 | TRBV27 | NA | TGTGCCAGCACCCGACTAGCGGGAGGGTTCACAGATACGCAGTATTTT | CASTRLAGGFTDTQYF
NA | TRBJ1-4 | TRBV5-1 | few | TGCGCCAGCTCGGGGGAGGAAGAAAAACTGTTTTTT | CASSGEEEKLFF
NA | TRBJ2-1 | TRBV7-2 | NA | TGTGCCAGCAGCTTAGATCGACAGGCCCAGCGGATATACAATGAGCAGTTCTTC | CASSLDRQAQRIYNEQFF
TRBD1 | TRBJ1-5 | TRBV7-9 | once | TGTGCCAGCAGCTTAGCCAACAGGGGAAGCAATCAGCCCCAGCATTTT | CASSLANRGSNQPQHF
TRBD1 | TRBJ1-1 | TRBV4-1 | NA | TGCGCCAGCAGCCAATCCGGACAGGGGAGGACTGAAGCTTTCTTT | CASSQSGQGRTEAFF
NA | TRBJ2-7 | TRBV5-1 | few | TGCGCCAGCAGCTGGCAAGGGGGAAGCTACGAGCAGTACTTC | CASSWQGGSYEQYF
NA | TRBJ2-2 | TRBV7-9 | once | TGTGCCAGCAGCCCTATAGGGGGCGGGGAGCTGTTTTTT | CASSPIGGGELFF
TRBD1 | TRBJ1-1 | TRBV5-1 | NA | TGCGCCAGCAGATGCCAGGGGGCTTGGGACACTGAAGCTTTCTTT | CASRCQGAWDTEAFF
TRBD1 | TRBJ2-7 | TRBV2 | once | TGTGCCAGCAGCGGACAGGGGAGCTCCTACGAGCAGTACTTC | CASSGQGSSYEQYF
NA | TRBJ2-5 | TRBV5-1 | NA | TGCGCCAGCAGCTTGGAGGCTCTAGAAAGGGAGACCCAGTACTTC | CASSLEALERETQYF
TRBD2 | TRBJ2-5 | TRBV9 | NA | TGTGCCAGCAGCTCCGTAAGTAGCGGGAGAGAGACCCAGTACTTC | CASSSVSSGRETQYF
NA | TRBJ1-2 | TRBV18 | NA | TGTGCCAGCTCACCGTCCAGTAACTATGGCTACACCTTC | CASSPSSNYGYTF
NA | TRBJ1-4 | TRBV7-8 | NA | TGTGCCAGCAGCTTTCGTTCAGGGACAAATGAAAAACTGTTTTTT | CASSFRSGTNEKLFF
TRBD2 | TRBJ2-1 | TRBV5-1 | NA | TGCGCCAGCATTCAGGGCCCGGGAGGCTTTTACAATGAGCAGTTCTTC | CASIQGPGGFYNEQFF
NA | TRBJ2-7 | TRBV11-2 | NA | TGTGCCAGCAGCTTAGGGGGCAGGGGCTACGAGCAGTACTTC | CASSLGGRGYEQYF
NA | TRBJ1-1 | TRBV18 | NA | TGTGCCAGCTTGAGCGGCGGGATGAACACTGAAGCTTTCTTT | CASLSGGMNTEAFF
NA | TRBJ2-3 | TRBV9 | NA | TGTGCCAGCACGGTAGGGGGGGGGTTCACAGATACGCAGTATTTT | CASTVGGGFTDTQYF
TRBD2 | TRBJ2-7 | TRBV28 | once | TGTGCCAGCAGTTCCCTTAGCGGGAGGGGGTTCTACGAGCAGTACTTC | CASSSLSGRGFYEQYF
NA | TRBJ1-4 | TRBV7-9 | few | TGTGCCAGCAGGGCCGGGACGGGGGGTGAAAAACTGTTTTTT | CASRAGTGGEKLFF
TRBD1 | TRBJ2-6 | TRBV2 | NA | TGTGCCAGCAGTGCTGACAGGGGGCCCCTCTCTGGGGCCAACGTCCTGACTTTC | CASSADRGPLSGANVLTF